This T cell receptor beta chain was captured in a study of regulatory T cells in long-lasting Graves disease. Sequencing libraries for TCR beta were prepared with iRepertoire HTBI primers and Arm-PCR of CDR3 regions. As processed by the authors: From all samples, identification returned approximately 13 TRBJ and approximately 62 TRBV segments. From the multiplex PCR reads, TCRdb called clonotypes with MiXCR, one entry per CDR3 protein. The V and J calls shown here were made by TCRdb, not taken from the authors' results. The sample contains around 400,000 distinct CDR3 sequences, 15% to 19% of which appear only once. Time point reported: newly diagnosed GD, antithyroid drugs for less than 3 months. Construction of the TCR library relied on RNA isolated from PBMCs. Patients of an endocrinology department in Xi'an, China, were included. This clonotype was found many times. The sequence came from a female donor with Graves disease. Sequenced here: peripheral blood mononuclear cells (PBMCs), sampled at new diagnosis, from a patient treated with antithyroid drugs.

The CDR3 loop reads CASSDSMHGNQPQHF. DNA for the CDR3: TGTGCCAGCAGTGACAGCATGCATGGCAATCAGCCCCAGCATTTT. The V call is TRBV6-2 or TRBV6-3, the J call TRBJ1-5, with a possible D match to TRBD1 (5 bases). Trimming removed 5 bases from V and 2 bases from J, with 13 bases in between. Germline lookup yields CDR1 MNHEY and CDR2 SVGEGT. The CDR3 length is 15 residues.